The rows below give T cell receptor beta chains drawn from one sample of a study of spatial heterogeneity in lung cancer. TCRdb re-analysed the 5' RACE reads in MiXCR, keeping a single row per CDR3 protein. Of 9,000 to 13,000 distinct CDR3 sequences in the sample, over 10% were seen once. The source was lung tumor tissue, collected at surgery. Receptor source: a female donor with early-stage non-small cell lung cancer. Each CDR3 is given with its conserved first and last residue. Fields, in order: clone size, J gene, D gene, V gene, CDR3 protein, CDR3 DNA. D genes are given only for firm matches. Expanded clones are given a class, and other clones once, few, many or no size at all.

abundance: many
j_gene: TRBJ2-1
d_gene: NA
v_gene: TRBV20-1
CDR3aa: CSARRSGSSYNEQFF
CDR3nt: TGCAGTGCTAGACGGTCTGGGAGCTCCTACAATGAGCAGTTCTTC

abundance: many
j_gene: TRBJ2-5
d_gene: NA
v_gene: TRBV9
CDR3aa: CASSVQNRDGETQYF
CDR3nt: TGTGCCAGCAGCGTACAGAACAGGGACGGGGAGACCCAGTACTTC

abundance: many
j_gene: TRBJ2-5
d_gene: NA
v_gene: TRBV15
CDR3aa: CATSRDLTGFGQETQYF
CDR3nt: TGTGCCACCAGCAGAGATCTGACGGGGTTTGGTCAAGAGACCCAGTACTTC

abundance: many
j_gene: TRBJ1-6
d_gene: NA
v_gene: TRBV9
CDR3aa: CASSVDGTALYNSPLHF
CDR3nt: TGTGCCAGCAGCGTAGACGGCACCGCTTTATATAATTCACCCCTCCACTTT

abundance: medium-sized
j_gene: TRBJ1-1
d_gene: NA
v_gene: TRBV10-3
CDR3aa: CAIGNRDGEAFF
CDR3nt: TGTGCCATCGGAAACAGGGACGGTGAAGCTTTCTTT

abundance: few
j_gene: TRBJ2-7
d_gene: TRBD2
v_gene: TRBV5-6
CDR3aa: CASSLGGRLPNEQYF
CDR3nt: TGTGCCAGCAGCTTGGGCGGGAGGCTTCCCAACGAGCAGTACTTC

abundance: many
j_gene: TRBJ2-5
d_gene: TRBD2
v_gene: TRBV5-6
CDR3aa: CASSPGLAGAETQYF
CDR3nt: TGTGCCAGCAGCCCGGGACTAGCGGGAGCCGAGACCCAGTACTTC

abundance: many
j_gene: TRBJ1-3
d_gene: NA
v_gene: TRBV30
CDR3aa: CAWSRSSGNTIYF
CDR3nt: TGTGCCTGGAGTCGGTCCTCTGGAAACACCATATATTTT

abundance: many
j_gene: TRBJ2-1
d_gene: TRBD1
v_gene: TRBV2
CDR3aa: CASSPNRGDYNEQFF
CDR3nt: TGTGCCAGCAGCCCCAACAGGGGCGACTACAATGAGCAGTTCTTC

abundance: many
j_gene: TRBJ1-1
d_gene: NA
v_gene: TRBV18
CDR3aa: CASSKIAKKAGSAVRATEAFF
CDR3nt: TGTGCCAGCTCAAAAATAGCCAAAAAGGCCGGGTCGGCTGTGAGGGCCACTGAAGCTTTCTTT

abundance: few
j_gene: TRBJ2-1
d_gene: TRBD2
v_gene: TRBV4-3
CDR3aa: CASSQVLSGGQFF
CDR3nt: TGCGCCAGCAGCCAAGTACTTAGCGGGGGGCAGTTCTTC

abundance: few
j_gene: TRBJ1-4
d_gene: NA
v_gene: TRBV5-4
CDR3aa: CASSPGGQNEKLFF
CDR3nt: TGTGCCAGCTCCCCTGGGGGGCAGAACGAAAAACTGTTTTTT

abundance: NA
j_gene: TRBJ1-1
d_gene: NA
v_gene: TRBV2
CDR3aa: CATLPQMNTEAFF
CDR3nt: TGTGCCACCCTCCCACAGATGAACACTGAAGCTTTCTTT

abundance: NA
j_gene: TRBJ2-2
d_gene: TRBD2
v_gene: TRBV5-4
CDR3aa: CASAGGGRNTGELFF
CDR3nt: TGTGCCAGTGCGGGCGGGGGACGGAACACCGGGGAGCTGTTTTTT

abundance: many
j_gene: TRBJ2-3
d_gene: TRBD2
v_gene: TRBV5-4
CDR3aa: CASSLTSGADTQYF
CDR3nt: TGTGCCAGCAGCTTGACTAGCGGGGCAGATACGCAGTATTTT

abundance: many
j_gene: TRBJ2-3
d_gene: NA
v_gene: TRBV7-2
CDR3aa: CASSQTIEGTQYF
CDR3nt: TGTGCCAGCAGCCAAACCATCGAGGGTACGCAGTATTTT

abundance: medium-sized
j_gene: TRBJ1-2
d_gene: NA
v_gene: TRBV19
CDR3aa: CATAPEDGSYGYTF
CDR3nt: TGTGCCACCGCTCCCGAGGACGGGAGCTATGGCTACACCTTC

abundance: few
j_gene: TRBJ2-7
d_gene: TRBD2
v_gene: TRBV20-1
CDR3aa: CSAVLATSGDYEQYF
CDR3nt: TGCAGTGCTGTCCTTGCAACTAGCGGGGATTACGAGCAGTACTTC

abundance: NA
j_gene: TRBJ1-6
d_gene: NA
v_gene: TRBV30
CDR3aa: CAWGQSGTPLHF
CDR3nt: TGTGCCTGGGGTCAGTCCGGGACCCCCCTCCACTTT

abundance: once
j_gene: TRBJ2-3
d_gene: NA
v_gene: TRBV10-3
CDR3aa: CAISEGLLGDTQYF
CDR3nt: TGTGCCATCAGCGAGGGTCTCTTGGGAGATACGCAGTATTTT